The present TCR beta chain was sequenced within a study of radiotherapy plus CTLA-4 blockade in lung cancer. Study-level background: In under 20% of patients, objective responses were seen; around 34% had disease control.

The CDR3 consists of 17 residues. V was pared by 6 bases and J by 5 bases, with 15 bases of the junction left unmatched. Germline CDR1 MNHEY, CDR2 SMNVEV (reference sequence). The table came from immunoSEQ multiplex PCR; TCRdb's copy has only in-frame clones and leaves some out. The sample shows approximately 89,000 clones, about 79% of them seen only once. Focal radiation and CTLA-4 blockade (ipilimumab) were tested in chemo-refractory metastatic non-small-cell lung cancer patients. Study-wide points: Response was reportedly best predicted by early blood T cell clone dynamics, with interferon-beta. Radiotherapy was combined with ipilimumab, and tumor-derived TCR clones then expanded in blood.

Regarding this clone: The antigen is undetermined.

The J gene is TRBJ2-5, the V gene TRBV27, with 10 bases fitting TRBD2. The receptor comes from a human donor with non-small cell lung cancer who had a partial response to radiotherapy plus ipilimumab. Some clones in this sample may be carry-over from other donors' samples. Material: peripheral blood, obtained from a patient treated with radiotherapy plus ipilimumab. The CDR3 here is CASRSTRSGRVQETQYF. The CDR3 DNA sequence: TGTGCCAGCAGATCAACACGAAGCGGGAGGGTTCAGGAGACCCAGTACTTC.